This T cell receptor beta chain was captured in a study of T cells after posttransplantation cyclophosphamide. CDR3 length: 14 residues. Trimming stripped 0 bases from V and 5 bases from J, with 8 bases between. CDR1 SGHRS and CDR2 YFSETQ come from the germline V gene. Study-level points and caveats: Recipient CMV seropositivity and CMV reactivation strongly tracked TRB clonality. Later blood repertoires were often dominated by clones from the donor CD8+ memory compartment. Tissue-infiltrating T cells from skin or gut overlapped little with blood T cells.

The assay was immunoSEQ multiplex PCR, and TCRdb's table has in-frame clones only and misses some. This sample includes some 31,000 clones with no singletons; its ten biggest clones take up approximately 4.3%. This clone came up many times. Its target is unknown. The chain carries TRBV5-1 and TRBJ2-2; D is perhaps TRBD1 (6 bases). Material for sequencing was PBMCs. This clonotype originated in a woman in her twenties or thirties in good health and a related stem cell transplant donor. CDR3 loop: CASSLAGTTGELFF. The CDR3 DNA reads TGCGCCAGCAGCTTGGCAGGGACAACCGGGGAGCTGTTTTTT.